This T cell receptor beta chain came from a study of blood T cells in healthy people across ages. At the level of the study: The template switching approach captured approximately one barcoded beta molecule for every two T cells.

V shed 2 bases, J shed 0 bases, and the junction held 9 bases outside the gene matches. There are 17 residues in the CDR3. Germline V gene sequence: CDR1 MNHNY, CDR2 SVGAGI (reference sequence). The people who gave samples were healthy Caucasians from Russia, aged about 6 to 95. Alongside a J-beta primer mix, a sample-barcoded 5' primer served in a second PCR lasting roughly 6 to 11 cycles. TCRdb independently ran MiXCR on the 5' RACE reads; one entry per CDR3 protein. The table records around 1,500,000 distinct CDR3 sequences, 35% to 45% of them present only once. The material sequenced was blood. This receptor was obtained from a woman younger than 35 in good health. The rearrangement uses TRBV6-6 and TRBJ2-5; TRBD1 agrees at 7 bases. CDR3 bases: TGTGCCAGCAGTTACACCCCGCAGACAGGGAACCAAGAGACCCAGTACTTC. It is translated as CASSYTPQTGNQETQYF.